The T cell receptor (beta chain) described here comes from a study of cytomegalovirus exposure and HLA in healthy donors. The overall study: Of the donors genotyped, several hundred in all, 80% to 85% fell in the Caucasian-associated ancestry cluster.

Regarding this clone: Antigen: not known.

Use of 60 Vbeta and 13 Jbeta primers characterized the PCR. Using immunoSEQ multiplex PCR, the repertoire was profiled, and TCRdb retains in-frame clones only, with some absent. The data contain about 250,000 clones, over 70% of them seen just once; the ten biggest clones take up about 0.29%. Study-wide points: A missense DCLRE1C variant was associated with V- and J-gene trimming of TCR beta chains in a later analysis, and an independent cohort replicated the association.

There are 15 residues in the CDR3. Germline V gene data show CDR1 as LGHNA and CDR2 as YNFKEQ. The V gene lost 4 bases and the J gene lost 3 bases, with 15 bases spanning the gap. The sequence came from a girl aged 2 to 9 in good health and CMV-seronegative. Sequences were obtained from PBMCs. The J gene is TRBJ1-1, the V gene TRBV4-2; D is possibly TRBD1 (6 bases). The CDR3 region is CASSPPGGSHTEAFF. The CDR3 nucleotides read TGTGCCAGCAGCCCCCCTGGGGGCAGTCACACTGAAGCTTTCTTT.